This T cell receptor beta chain was retrieved from a study of post-analysis software for immune sequencing data. In regard to this clonotype: Its antigen remains unknown.

Study results and caveats: In patients, TRBV5-6, TRBV5-1 and TRBV20-1 belonged to five or six TRBV segments found more frequently than in controls.

Every TCR beta cDNA library bore unique molecular identifiers. One entry per CDR3 protein, called by TCRdb with MiXCR from the PCR reads. The profile shows around 770,000 distinct CDR3 sequences, around 42% of them singletons. Germline V gene sequence: CDR1 DFQATT, CDR2 SNEGSKA (reference sequence). The CDR3 sequence is 13 residues long. Trimming cost V 7 bases and J 2 bases, with 13 bases left between them. The TCR originated in a girl between 5 and 17 years old with multiple sclerosis. The chain recombines TRBV20-1 with TRBJ2-3; D possibly corresponds to TRBD1 (6 bases). The sequencing sample was made of blood. In nucleotides, the CDR3 is TGCAGTGGGGGGCTAACGTTCACAGATACGCAGTATTTT. It specifies CSGGLTFTDTQYF.